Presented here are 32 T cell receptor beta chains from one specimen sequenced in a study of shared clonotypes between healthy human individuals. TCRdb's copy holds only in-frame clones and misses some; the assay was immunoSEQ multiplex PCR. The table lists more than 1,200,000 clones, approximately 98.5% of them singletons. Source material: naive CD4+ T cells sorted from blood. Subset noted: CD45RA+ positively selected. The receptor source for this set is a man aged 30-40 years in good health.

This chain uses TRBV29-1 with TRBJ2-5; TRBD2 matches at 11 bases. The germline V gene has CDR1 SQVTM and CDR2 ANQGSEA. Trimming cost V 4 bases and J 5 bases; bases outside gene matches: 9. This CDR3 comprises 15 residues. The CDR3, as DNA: TGCAGCGTTGTGCTATTAGCGGGAGGGTTGGAGACCCAGTACTTC. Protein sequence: CSVVLLAGGLETQYF.

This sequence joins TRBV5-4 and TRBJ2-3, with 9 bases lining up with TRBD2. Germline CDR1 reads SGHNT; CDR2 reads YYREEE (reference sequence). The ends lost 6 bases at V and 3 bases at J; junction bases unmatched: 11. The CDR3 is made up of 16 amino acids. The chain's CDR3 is CASNILSGSMTDTQYF. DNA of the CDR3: TGTGCCAGCAATATTCTTAGCGGGAGTATGACAGATACGCAGTATTTT. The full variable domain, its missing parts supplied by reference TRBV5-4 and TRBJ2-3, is ETGVTQSPTHLIKTRGQQVTLRCSSQSGHNTVSWYQQALGQGPQFIFQYYREEENGRGNFPPRFSGLQFPNYSSELNVNALELDDSALYLCASNILSGSMTDTQYFGPGTRLTVL.

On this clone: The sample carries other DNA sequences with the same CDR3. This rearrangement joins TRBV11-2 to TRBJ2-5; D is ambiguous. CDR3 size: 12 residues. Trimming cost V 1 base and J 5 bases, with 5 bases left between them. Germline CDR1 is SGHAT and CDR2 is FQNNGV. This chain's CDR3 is CASSLGRETQYF. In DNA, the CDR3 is TGTGCCAGCAGCTTAGGTCGGGAGACCCAGTACTTC.

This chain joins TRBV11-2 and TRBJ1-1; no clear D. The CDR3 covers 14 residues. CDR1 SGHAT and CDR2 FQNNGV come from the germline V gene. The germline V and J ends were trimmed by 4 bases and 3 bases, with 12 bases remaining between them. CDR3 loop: CASSSRPEYTEAFF. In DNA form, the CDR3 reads TGTGCCAGCAGCTCCCGTCCCGAGTACACTGAAGCTTTCTTT.

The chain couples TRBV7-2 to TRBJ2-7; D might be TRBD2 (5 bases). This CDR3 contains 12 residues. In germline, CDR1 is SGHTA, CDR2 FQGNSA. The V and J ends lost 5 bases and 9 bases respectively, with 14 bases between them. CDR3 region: CASSVPGTTQYF. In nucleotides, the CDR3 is TGTGCCAGCAGCGTACCGGGAACGACGCAGTACTTC.

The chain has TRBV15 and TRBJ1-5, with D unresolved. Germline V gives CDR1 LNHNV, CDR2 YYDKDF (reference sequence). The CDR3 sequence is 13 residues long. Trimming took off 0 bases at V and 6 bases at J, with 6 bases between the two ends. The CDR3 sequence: CATSREPRQPQHF. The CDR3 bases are TGTGCCACCAGCAGAGAACCGCGTCAGCCCCAGCATTTT.

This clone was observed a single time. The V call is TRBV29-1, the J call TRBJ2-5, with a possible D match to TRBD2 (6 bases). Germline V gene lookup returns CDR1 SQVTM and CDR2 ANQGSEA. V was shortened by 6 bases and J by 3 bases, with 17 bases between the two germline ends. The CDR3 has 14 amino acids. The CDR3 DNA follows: TGCAGCGTAGTAAAGCGGATAGCGGAAGAGACCCAGTACTTC. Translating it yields CSVVKRIAEETQYF.

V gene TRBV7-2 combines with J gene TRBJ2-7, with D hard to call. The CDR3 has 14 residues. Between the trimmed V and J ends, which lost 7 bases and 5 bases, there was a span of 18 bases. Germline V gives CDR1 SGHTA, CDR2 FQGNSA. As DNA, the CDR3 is TGTGCCAGCACCTTCACTCAGTTTCCCCACGAGCAGTACTTC. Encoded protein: CASTFTQFPHEQYF.

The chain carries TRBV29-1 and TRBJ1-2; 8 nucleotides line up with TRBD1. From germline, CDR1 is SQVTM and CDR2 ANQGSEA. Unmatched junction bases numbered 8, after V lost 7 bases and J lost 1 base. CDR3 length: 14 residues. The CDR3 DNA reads TGCAGCGGAACCGGGACAGGAGATAACTATGGCTACACCTTC. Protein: CSGTGTGDNYGYTF.

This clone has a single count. The CDR3 nucleotides read TGTGCCAGCAGACTGCCGGGACAGTCCCCACCGACCGGGGACACTGAAGCTTTCTTT. Its translation is CASRLPGQSPPTGDTEAFF. The rearrangement joins TRBV6-4 to TRBJ1-1; 7 nucleotides line up with TRBD1. Germline V gives CDR1 MRHNA, CDR2 SNTAGT. V lost 6 bases to trimming and J lost 3 bases; unmatched junction nucleotides: 22. This CDR3 is built from 19 residues.

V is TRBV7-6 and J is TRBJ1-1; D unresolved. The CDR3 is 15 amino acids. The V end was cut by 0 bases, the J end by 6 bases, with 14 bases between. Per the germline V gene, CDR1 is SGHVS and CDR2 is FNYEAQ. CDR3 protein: CASSLAPNQAAEAFF. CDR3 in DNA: TGTGCCAGCAGCTTAGCTCCCAACCAGGCCGCTGAAGCTTTCTTT.

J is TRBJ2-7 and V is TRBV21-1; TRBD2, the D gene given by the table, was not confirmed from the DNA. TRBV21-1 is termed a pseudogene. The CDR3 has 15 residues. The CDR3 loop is CASTERSSGRPKQYF. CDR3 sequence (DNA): TGTGCCAGCACCGAAAGGTCCAGCGGGAGGCCTAAGCAGTACTTC.

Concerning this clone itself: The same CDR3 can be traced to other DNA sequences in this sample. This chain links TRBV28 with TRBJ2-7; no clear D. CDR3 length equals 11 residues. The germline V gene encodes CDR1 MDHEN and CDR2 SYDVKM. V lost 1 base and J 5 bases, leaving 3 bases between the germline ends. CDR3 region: CASSLLNEQYF. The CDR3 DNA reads TGTGCCAGCAGTTTATTAAACGAGCAGTACTTC.

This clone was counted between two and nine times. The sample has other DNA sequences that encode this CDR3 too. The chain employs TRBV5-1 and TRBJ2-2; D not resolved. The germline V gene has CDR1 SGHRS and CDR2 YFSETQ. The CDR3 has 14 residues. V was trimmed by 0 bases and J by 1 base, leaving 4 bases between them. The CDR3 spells CASSLEGNTGELFF. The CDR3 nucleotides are TGCGCCAGCAGCTTGGAGGGGAACACCGGGGAGCTGTTTTTT. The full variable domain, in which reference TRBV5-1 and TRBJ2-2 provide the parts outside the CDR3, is KAGVTQTPRYLIKTRGQQVTLSCSPISGHRSVSWYQQTPGQGLQFLFEYFSETQRNKGNFPGRFSGRQFSNSRSEMNVSTLELGDSALYLCASSLEGNTGELFFGEGSRLTVL.

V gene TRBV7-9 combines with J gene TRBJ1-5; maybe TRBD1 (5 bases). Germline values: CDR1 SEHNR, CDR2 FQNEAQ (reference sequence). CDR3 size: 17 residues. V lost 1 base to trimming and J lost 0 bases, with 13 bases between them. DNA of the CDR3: TGTGCCAGCAGCTTAGTAGGGACTGGACATAGCAATCAGCCCCAGCATTTT. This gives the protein CASSLVGTGHSNQPQHF.

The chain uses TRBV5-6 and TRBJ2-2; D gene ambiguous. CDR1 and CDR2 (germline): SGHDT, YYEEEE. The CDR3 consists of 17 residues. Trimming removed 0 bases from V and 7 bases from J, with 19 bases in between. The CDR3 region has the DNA TGTGCCAGCAGCTTGGTTGGTCTTCCAGGACGCGGCGGGGAGCTGTTTTTT. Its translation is CASSLVGLPGRGGELFF.

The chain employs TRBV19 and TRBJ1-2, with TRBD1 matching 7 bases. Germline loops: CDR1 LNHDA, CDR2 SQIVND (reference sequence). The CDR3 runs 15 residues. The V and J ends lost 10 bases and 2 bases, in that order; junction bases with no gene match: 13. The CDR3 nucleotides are TGTGCCACAACCCGGGGGGACAGACTAAACTATGGCTACACCTTC. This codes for CATTRGDRLNYGYTF.

The CDR3 nucleotides are TGTGCCTTTCAAAACAGAGCGCACCCCCTGGGGCAGTACTTC. Protein product: CAFQNRAHPLGQYF. This chain joins TRBV30 and TRBJ2-7; unclear D gene. V was pared by 7 bases and J by 9 bases, with 25 bases between. This CDR3 contains 14 residues. Germline V CDR1 and CDR2: GTSNPN, SVGIG (reference sequence). The full variable domain, in which reference TRBV30 and TRBJ2-7 provide the parts outside the CDR3, is SQTIHQWPATLVQPVGSPLSLECTVEGTSNPNLYWYRQAAGRGLQLLFYSVGIGQISSEVPQNLSASRPQDRQFILSSKKLLLSDSGFYLCAFQNRAHPLGQYFGPGTRLTVT.

CDR3 protein: CASSLRQGGGYTF. CDR3 in DNA: TGTGCCAGCAGCTTACGACAGGGTGGAGGCTACACCTTC. The chain joins TRBV7-3 to TRBJ1-2, with 7 nucleotides matching TRBD1. This CDR3 contains 13 residues. Losses at the gene ends were 2 bases for V and 8 bases for J; bases not matched to a gene: 5. The germline gives CDR1 SGHTA, CDR2 FQGTGA. Full variable domain (rest looked up from reference TRBV7-3 and TRBJ1-2): GAGVSQTPSNKVTEKGKYVELRCDPISGHTALYWYRQSLGQGPEFLIYFQGTGAADDSGLPNDRFFAVRPEGSVSTLKIQRTERGDSAVYLCASSLRQGGGYTFGSGTRLTVV.

This chain's CDR3 is CASILNFETQYF. The CDR3 nucleotides read TGTGCCAGCATCCTCAACTTCGAGACCCAGTACTTC. The chain joins TRBV7-9 to TRBJ2-5; D unresolved. This CDR3 has 12 residues. Germline lookup yields CDR1 SEHNR and CDR2 FQNEAQ (reference sequence). Trimming left V 7 bases short and J 5 bases short, with 11 bases between.

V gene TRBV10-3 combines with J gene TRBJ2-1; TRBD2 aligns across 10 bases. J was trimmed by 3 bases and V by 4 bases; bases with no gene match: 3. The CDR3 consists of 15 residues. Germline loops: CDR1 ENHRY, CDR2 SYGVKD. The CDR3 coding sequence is TGTGCCATCAGTGCAGTAGCGGGAGGCTACAATGAGCAGTTCTTC. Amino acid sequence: CAISAVAGGYNEQFF.

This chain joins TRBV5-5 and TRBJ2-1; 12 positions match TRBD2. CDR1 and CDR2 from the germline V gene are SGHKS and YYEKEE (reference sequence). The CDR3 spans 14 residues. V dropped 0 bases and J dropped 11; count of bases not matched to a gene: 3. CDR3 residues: CASSLATSGRKQFF. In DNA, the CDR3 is TGTGCCAGCAGCTTGGCGACTAGCGGGAGAAAGCAGTTCTTC. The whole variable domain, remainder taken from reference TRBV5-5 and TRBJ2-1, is DAGVTQSPTHLIKTRGQQVTLRCSPISGHKSVSWYQQVLGQGPQFIFQYYEKEERGRGNFPDRFSARQFPNYSSELNVNALLLGDSALYLCASSLATSGRKQFFGPGTRLTVL.

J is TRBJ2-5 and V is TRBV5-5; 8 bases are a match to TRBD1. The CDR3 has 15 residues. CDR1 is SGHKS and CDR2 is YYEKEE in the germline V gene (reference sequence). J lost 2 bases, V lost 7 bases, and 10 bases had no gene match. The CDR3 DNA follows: TGTGCCAGCGGGGGACAGGCGGATAGACAAGAGACCCAGTACTTC. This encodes CASGGQADRQETQYF.

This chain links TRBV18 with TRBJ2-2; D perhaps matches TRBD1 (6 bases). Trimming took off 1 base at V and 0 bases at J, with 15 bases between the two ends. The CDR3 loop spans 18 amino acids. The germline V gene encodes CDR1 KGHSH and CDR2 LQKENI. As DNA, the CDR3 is TGTGCCAGCTCACCACGCAGGGGCCCGTTCGCGAACACCGGGGAGCTGTTTTTT. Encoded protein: CASSPRRGPFANTGELFF.

CDR3 bases: TGTGCCAGCAGCGCACTCGGAACCACCGGGGAGCTGTTTTTT. It codes for CASSALGTTGELFF. The rearrangement links TRBV9 to TRBJ2-2; D ambiguous. The V end was cut by 3 bases, the J end by 4 bases, with 10 bases between. Germline CDR1 and CDR2: SGDLS and YYNGEE. The CDR3 length is 14 residues.

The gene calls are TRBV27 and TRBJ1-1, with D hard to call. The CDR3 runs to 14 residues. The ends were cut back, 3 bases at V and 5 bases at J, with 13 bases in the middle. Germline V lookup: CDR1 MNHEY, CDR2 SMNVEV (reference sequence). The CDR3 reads CASSFQGRRTEAFF. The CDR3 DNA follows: TGTGCCAGCAGTTTCCAAGGCCGGAGGACTGAAGCTTTCTTT.

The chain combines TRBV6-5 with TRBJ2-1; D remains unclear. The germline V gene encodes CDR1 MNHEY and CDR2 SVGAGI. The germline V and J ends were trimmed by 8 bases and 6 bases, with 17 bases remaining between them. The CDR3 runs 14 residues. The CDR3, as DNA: TGTGCCAGCTCCAGCAGGACCCTGGTCAATGAGCAGTTCTTC. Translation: CASSSRTLVNEQFF.

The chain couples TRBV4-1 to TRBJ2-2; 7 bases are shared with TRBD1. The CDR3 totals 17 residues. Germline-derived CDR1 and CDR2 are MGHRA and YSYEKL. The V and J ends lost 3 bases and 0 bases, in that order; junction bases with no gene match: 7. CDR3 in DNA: TGCGCCAGCAGCCACGAAAGACAGGGAGCGAACACCGGGGAGCTGTTTTTT. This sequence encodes CASSHERQGANTGELFF.

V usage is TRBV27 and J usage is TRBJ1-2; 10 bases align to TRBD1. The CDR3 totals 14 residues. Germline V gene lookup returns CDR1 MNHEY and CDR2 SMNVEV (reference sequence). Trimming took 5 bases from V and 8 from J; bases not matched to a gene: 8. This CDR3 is CASSTGTGAGGYTF. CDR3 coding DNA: TGTGCCAGCAGTACCGGGACAGGGGCAGGAGGCTACACCTTC.

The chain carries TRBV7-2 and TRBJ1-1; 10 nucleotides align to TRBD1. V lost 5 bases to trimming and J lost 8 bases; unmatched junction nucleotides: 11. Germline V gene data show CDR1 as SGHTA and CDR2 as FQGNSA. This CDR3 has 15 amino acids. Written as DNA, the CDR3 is TGTGCCAGCAGCCTCTCGACAGGGGGCTTGGGGGAAGCTTTCTTT. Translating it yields CASSLSTGGLGEAFF. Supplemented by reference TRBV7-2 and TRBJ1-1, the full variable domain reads GAGVSQSPSNKVTEKGKDVELRCDPISGHTALYWYRQSLGQGLEFLIYFQGNSAPDKSGLPSDRFSAERTGGSVSTLTIQRTQQEDSAVYLCASSLSTGGLGEAFFGQGTRLTVV.

This CDR3 reads CASSRAGVTEAFF. The DNA of the CDR3 is TGTGCCAGCAGCCGGGCGGGGGTCACTGAAGCTTTCTTT. This sequence joins TRBV7-6 and TRBJ1-1; the D gene is possibly TRBD1 (5 bases). Germline V gene sequence: CDR1 SGHVS, CDR2 FNYEAQ. Trimming stripped 5 bases from V and 4 bases from J, with 11 bases between. The CDR3 sequence is 13 residues long.

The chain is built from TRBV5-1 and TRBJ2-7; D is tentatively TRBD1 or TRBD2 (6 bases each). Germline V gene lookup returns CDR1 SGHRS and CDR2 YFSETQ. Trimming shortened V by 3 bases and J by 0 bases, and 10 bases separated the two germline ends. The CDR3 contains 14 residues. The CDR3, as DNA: TGCGCCAGCAGCTCCACGGGGGCCTCCTACGAGCAGTACTTC. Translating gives CASSSTGASYEQYF.